The clone carrying this T cell receptor (beta chain) was found a few times. After isolation, RNA underwent reverse transcription to generate cDNA as the sequencing template. Repertoires were generated with immunoSEQ multiplex PCR, while TCRdb's copy carries only in-frame clones and drops some. The table has approximately 99,000 clones, 50% to 60% seen once. The data were obtained in a study of CD8+ T cells in alopecia areata. The germline V gene encodes CDR1 SQVTM and CDR2 ANQGSEA. CDR3 size: 14 residues. The specimen was NKG2D-low CD8+ T cells sorted from blood. The clonotype originates from a human donor with alopecia areata. This chain connects TRBV29-1 to TRBJ2-1, with 10 bases fitting TRBD2. CDR3 in amino acids: CSAPGTSAYNEQFF. The DNA for the CDR3 is TGCAGTGCCCCAGGGACTAGCGCCTACAATGAGCAGTTCTTC.